What follows are 6 T cell receptor beta chains derived from one specimen sequenced in a study of blood T cells in healthy people across ages. Then a second PCR, running roughly 7 to 11 cycles, was carried out with a sample-barcoded 5' primer and a J-beta primer mix. In TCRdb, the 5' RACE reads were re-called with MiXCR into one record per CDR3 protein. Among fewer than 1,200,000 distinct CDR3 sequences listed, about 23% were seen once. The data also belong to a second study, concerning T cells of mothers and their children.

The specimen sequenced was blood. The origin of the receptors is a girl aged 2-10 years in good health.

The rearrangement joins TRBV12-3 or TRBV12-4 to TRBJ2-5, with 10 positions matching TRBD2. The CDR3 is 14 amino acids. With V trimmed by 3 bases and J by 7 bases, 5 bases remained unmatched. In DNA, the CDR3 is TGTGCCAGCAGTTTGGAACTAGCGGGATCGACCCAGTACTTC. It is translated as CASSLELAGSTQYF.

The chain is built from TRBV7-8 and TRBJ1-1; no firm D call. The V gene lost 2 bases and the J gene lost 0 bases, with 10 bases spanning the gap. The germline CDR1 and CDR2 sequences are SGHVS and FQNEAQ. The CDR3 has 15 residues. The CDR3 loop is CASSLYPGMNTEAFF. CDR3 DNA: TGTGCCAGCAGCTTATATCCCGGGATGAACACTGAAGCTTTCTTT. The variable domain in full, completed from reference TRBV7-8 and TRBJ1-1, reads GAGVSQSPRYKVAKRGQDVALRCDPISGHVSLFWYQQALGQGPEFLTYFQNEAQLDKSGLPSDRFFAERPEGSVSTLKIQRTQQEDSAVYLCASSLYPGMNTEAFFGQGTRLTVV.

This clonotype was picked up one time. V usage is TRBV7-2 and J usage is TRBJ2-3, with 11 bases lining up with TRBD2. Germline V gene data show CDR1 as SGHTA and CDR2 as FQGNSA. After removal of 1 base from V and 5 bases from J, the junction contained 2 bases not matched to a gene. This CDR3 has 15 amino acids. This CDR3 reads CASSLGTSGLDTQYF. The CDR3 DNA reads TGTGCCAGCAGCTTAGGGACTAGCGGGCTAGATACGCAGTATTTT.

This rearrangement joins TRBV20-1 to TRBJ2-5; D possibly corresponds to TRBD2 (7 bases). The closer fit of TRBJ2-1 to the DNA end suggests the J call may be wrong. This CDR3 spans 15 amino acids. Germline lookup yields CDR1 DFQATT and CDR2 SNEGSKA (reference sequence). CDR3 nucleotide sequence: TGCAGTGCTAGATTCGCGGGGGCTATTAACCATGAGCAGTTCTTC. This sequence encodes CSARFAGAINHEQFF.

This clonotype was observed a few times. The genes are TRBV29-1 and TRBJ2-1; 7 nucleotides line up with TRBD1. The ends lost 3 bases at V and 1 base at J; junction bases unmatched: 0. The germline CDR1 and CDR2 sequences are SQVTM and ANQGSEA. The CDR3 is 13 amino acids. The CDR3: CSVEGQSYNEQFF. Written as DNA, the CDR3 is TGCAGCGTTGAGGGACAGTCCTACAATGAGCAGTTCTTC.

The rearrangement joins TRBV28 to TRBJ2-1, with D possibly matching TRBD2 (6 bases). This CDR3 has 14 amino acids. Germline V gene lookup returns CDR1 MDHEN and CDR2 SYDVKM. Trimming left V 5 bases short and J 7 bases short, with 15 bases between. CDR3 sequence (DNA): TGTGCCAGCAGTATCGTGGGACTTATGAATGAGCAGTTCTTC. It yields the protein CASSIVGLMNEQFF.